This TCR beta chain was obtained from a study of shared clonotypes between healthy human individuals. CD4+ cells were split into CD45RA+ naive and CD45RA-negative memory subsets. Sequencing used immunoSEQ multiplex PCR; TCRdb keeps in-frame clones, though not all of them. Of 1,400,000 or so clones in the sample, 98% were seen once. The origin of this receptor is a man under 40 in good health. Specimen: naive CD4+ T cells sorted from blood. The subset was: CD45RA+ positively selected.

In DNA form, the CDR3 reads TGTGCCAGCAGTCACGGACAGGGTCACACCGGGGAGCTGTTTTTT. Translated, it gives CASSHGQGHTGELFF. The chain couples TRBV7-8 to TRBJ2-2; TRBD1 aligns across 8 bases. Trimming took 6 bases from V and 3 from J; bases not matched to a gene: 6. The germline gives CDR1 SGHVS, CDR2 FQNEAQ. The CDR3 totals 15 residues. Complete variable domain (other parts from reference TRBV7-8 and TRBJ2-2): GAGVSQSPRYKVAKRGQDVALRCDPISGHVSLFWYQQALGQGPEFLTYFQNEAQLDKSGLPSDRFFAERPEGSVSTLKIQRTQQEDSAVYLCASSHGQGHTGELFFGEGSRLTVL.